Listed below are T cell receptor beta chains from one sample, sequenced in a study of T-cell reconstitution after alpha-beta-depleted transplantation in children. Using its own MiXCR run on the PCR reads, TCRdb lists one record per CDR3 protein. The table lists almost 500,000 distinct CDR3 sequences, about 10% of them singletons. Source: PBMCs, taken before TCRalphabeta/CD19-depleted stem cell transplant. These receptors came from a child aged 2 to 9 with inherited bone marrow failure, due to receive a stem cell transplant. CDR3s include the opening cysteine and the closing phenylalanine or tryptophan. The D gene is left open where the match is weak. Clone size is not always given. Where it is, it says once, few, many or a class for expanded clones.

j_call: TRBJ2-1; clone_size: few; v_call: TRBV29-1; d_call: TRBD2; cdr3_nt: TGCAGCGTTGACTTCGCGGGAGAGGGCAATGAGCAGTTCTTC; cdr3_aa: CSVDFAGEGNEQFF
j_call: TRBJ2-1; clone_size: few; v_call: TRBV20-1; d_call: TRBD2; cdr3_nt: TGCAGTGCCCGGGGGGGGAGCAATGAGCAGTTCTTC; cdr3_aa: CSARGGSNEQFF
j_call: TRBJ2-4; clone_size: NA; v_call: TRBV27; d_call: NA; cdr3_nt: TGTGCCAGCGGGACATTTGTAGCCAAAAACATTCAGTACTTC; cdr3_aa: CASGTFVAKNIQYF
j_call: TRBJ2-4; clone_size: NA; v_call: TRBV10-3; d_call: NA; cdr3_nt: TGTGCCATCAGTGAGGTTAGAGCCAAAAACATTCAGTACTTC; cdr3_aa: CAISEVRAKNIQYF
j_call: TRBJ2-2; clone_size: many; v_call: TRBV10-3; d_call: NA; cdr3_nt: TGTGCCACCAGGGACGGGACGGCGAACACCGGGGAGCTGTTTTTT; cdr3_aa: CATRDGTANTGELFF
j_call: TRBJ2-3; clone_size: NA; v_call: TRBV11-1; d_call: NA; cdr3_nt: TGTGCCAGCAGCTATGAGAAACGGGAGCCCACAGATACGCAGTATTTT; cdr3_aa: CASSYEKREPTDTQYF
j_call: TRBJ1-2; clone_size: few; v_call: TRBV20-1; d_call: TRBD1; cdr3_nt: TGCAGTGCCCCGAGGCCAGGGGGGGACTATGGCTACACCTTC; cdr3_aa: CSAPRPGGDYGYTF
j_call: TRBJ2-5; clone_size: many; v_call: TRBV30; d_call: NA; cdr3_nt: TGTGCCTGGAGTCCGGATGGACCGGAGACCCAGTACTTC; cdr3_aa: CAWSPDGPETQYF
j_call: TRBJ1-5; clone_size: many; v_call: TRBV5-6; d_call: NA; cdr3_nt: TGTGCCAGCAGCCCTCGGAGTCCTGCAGGGGCCCAGCATTTT; cdr3_aa: CASSPRSPAGAQHF
j_call: TRBJ1-2; clone_size: NA; v_call: TRBV7-2; d_call: NA; cdr3_nt: TGTGCCAGCAGCTTAGCGTCCGGGGTACACGGCTACACCTTC; cdr3_aa: CASSLASGVHGYTF
j_call: TRBJ2-3; clone_size: NA; v_call: TRBV6-1; d_call: NA; cdr3_nt: TGTGCCAGCACCGCAGGGCGTTCCACAGATACGCAGTATTTT; cdr3_aa: CASTAGRSTDTQYF
j_call: TRBJ2-1; clone_size: once; v_call: TRBV5-1; d_call: TRBD1; cdr3_nt: TGCGCCAGCACCCCGGGACAGCGAGCCAATGAGCAGTTCTTC; cdr3_aa: CASTPGQRANEQFF
j_call: TRBJ1-6; clone_size: NA; v_call: TRBV18; d_call: NA; cdr3_nt: TGTGCCAGCTCACCACAATCGAGGGGGTCACCCCTCCACTTT; cdr3_aa: CASSPQSRGSPLHF
j_call: TRBJ1-1; clone_size: many; v_call: TRBV27; d_call: NA; cdr3_nt: TGTGCCAGCAGTTTGAGTGCAGGGGAGGGTATGAACACTGAAGCTTTCTTT; cdr3_aa: CASSLSAGEGMNTEAFF
j_call: TRBJ1-5; clone_size: NA; v_call: TRBV20-1; d_call: TRBD1; cdr3_nt: TGCAGTGCTAGAGGGGGGACAGGGCCCCAGCCCCAGCATTTT; cdr3_aa: CSARGGTGPQPQHF
j_call: TRBJ2-1; clone_size: many; v_call: TRBV7-9; d_call: NA; cdr3_nt: TGTGCCAGCAGCGGGGTGGGGGAGGCTGAGCAGTTCTTC; cdr3_aa: CASSGVGEAEQFF
j_call: TRBJ2-5; clone_size: many; v_call: TRBV7-9; d_call: TRBD1; cdr3_nt: TGTGCCAGCAGCTTAGACCTGGACAGGCAAGAGACCCAGTACTTC; cdr3_aa: CASSLDLDRQETQYF
j_call: TRBJ1-1; clone_size: many; v_call: TRBV5-1; d_call: NA; cdr3_nt: TGTGCCAGCAGCTTAGGTTCCAGGATGAACACTGAAGCTTTCTTT; cdr3_aa: CASSLGSRMNTEAFF